One TCR beta chain is described in this entry. The sample originates from a study of OX40 agonist ivuxolimab in advanced cancers. Per the germline V gene, CDR1 is GTSNPN and CDR2 is SVGIG (reference sequence). The CDR3 extends over 14 amino acids. With 6 bases removed from V and 7 bases from J, the gap between germline ends came to 18 bases. Repertoires were generated with immunoSEQ multiplex PCR, while TCRdb's copy carries only in-frame clones and drops some. The sample holds fewer than 85,000 clones, roughly 90% seen once. This sample comprised CD4+ or CD8+ T cells sorted from blood, obtained in a trial of the OX40 agonist ivuxolimab. The sequence derives from an adult with an advanced solid tumor such as melanoma, head and neck, liver or kidney cancer. The V call is TRBV30, the J call TRBJ1-4, with D unresolved. CDR3 in amino acids: CACQIRTPIEKLFF. The CDR3 region has the DNA TGTGCCTGCCAGATACGTACTCCAATTGAAAAACTGTTTTTT.